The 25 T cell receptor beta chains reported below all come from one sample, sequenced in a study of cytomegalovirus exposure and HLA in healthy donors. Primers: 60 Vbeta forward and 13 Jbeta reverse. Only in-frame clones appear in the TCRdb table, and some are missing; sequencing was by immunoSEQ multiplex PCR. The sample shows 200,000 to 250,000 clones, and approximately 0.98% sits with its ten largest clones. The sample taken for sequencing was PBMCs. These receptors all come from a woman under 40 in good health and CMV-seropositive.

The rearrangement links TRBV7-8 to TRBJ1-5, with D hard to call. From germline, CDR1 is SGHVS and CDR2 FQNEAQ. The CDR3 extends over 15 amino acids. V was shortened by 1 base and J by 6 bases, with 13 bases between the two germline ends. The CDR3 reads CASSLGGLRGQPQHF. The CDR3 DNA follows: TGTGCCAGCAGCTTAGGTGGGCTCCGGGGTCAGCCCCAGCATTTT.

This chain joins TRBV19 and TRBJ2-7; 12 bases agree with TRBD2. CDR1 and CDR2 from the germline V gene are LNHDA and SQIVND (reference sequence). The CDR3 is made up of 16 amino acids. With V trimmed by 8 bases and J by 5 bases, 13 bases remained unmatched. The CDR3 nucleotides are TGTGCCAGTCGCAGACTAGCGGGAGAAGGCAGTAACGAGCAGTACTTC. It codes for CASRRLAGEGSNEQYF.

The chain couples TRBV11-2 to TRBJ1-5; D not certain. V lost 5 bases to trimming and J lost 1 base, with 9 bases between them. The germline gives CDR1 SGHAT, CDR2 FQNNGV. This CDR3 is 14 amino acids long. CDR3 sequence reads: CASSPSGSNQPQHF. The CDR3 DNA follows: TGTGCCAGCAGCCCTAGCGGGAGCAATCAGCCCCAGCATTTT.

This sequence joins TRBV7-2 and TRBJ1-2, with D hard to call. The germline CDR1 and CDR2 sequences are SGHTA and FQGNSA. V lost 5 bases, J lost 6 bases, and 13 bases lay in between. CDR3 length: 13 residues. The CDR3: CASSQRQSNGYTF. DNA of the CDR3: TGTGCCAGCAGCCAAAGACAATCAAATGGCTACACCTTC.

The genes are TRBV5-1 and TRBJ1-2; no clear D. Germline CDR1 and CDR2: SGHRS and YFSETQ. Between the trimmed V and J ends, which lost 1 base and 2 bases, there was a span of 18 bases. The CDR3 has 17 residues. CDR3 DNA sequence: TGCGCCAGCAGCTTGTGGGAGAGGTCCGAAGGGAACTATGGCTACACCTTC. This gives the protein CASSLWERSEGNYGYTF.

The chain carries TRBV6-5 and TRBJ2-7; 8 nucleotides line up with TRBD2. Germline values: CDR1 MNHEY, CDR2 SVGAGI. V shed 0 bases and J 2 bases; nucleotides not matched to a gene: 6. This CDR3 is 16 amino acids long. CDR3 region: CASSYSTGTRTYEQYF. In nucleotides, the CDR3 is TGTGCCAGCAGTTACTCTACTGGGACTAGAACCTACGAGCAGTACTTC.

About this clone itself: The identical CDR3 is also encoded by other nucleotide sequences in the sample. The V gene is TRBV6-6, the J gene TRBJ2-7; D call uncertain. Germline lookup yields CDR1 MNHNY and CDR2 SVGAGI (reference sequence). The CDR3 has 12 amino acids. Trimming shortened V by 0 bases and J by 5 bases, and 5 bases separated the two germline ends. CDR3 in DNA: TGTGCCAGCAGTTACTCCAGGCACGAGCAGTACTTC. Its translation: CASSYSRHEQYF.

CDR3 residues: CASSSLPGQGAEAFF. CDR3 in DNA: TGCGCCAGCAGCTCACTCCCGGGACAGGGGGCTGAAGCTTTCTTT. The chain links TRBV5-1 to TRBJ1-1, with 11 nucleotides matching TRBD1. The junction had 7 bases not matched to a gene; V was cut back by 3 bases and J by 6 bases. This CDR3 comprises 15 residues. Germline CDR1 SGHRS, CDR2 YFSETQ.

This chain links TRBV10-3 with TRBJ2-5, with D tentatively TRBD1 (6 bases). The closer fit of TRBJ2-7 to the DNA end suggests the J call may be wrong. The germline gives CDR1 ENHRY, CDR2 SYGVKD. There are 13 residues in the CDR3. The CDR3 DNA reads TGTGCCAGTCGGGACACCAGCCCCTACGAGCAGTACTTC. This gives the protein CASRDTSPYEQYF.

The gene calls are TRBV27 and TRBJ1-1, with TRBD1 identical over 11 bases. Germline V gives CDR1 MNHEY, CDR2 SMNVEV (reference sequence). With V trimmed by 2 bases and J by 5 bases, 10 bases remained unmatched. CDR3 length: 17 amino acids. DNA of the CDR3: TGTGCCAGCAGTTTAAGGGGGACAGGGGGTCGGGGTACTGAAGCTTTCTTT. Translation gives CASSLRGTGGRGTEAFF.

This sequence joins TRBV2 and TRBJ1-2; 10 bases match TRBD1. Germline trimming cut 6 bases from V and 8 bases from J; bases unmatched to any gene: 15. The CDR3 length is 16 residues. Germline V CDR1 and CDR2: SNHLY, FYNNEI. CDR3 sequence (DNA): TGTGCCAGCAGCCAGGGACAGGGGATGATCCTGGGCGGCTACACCTTC. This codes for CASSQGQGMILGGYTF.

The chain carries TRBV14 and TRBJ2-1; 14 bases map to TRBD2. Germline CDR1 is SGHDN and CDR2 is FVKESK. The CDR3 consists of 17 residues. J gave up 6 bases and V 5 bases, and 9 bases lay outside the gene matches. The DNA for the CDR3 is TGTGCCAGCAGCTACGAATGGGGGACTAGCGGGAGCAATGAGCAGTTCTTC. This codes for CASSYEWGTSGSNEQFF. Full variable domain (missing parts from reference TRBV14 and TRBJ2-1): EAGVTQFPSHSVIEKGQTVTLRCDPISGHDNLYWYRRVMGKEIKFLLHFVKESKQDESGMPNNRFLAERTGGTYSTLKVQPAELEDSGVYFCASSYEWGTSGSNEQFFGPGTRLTVL.

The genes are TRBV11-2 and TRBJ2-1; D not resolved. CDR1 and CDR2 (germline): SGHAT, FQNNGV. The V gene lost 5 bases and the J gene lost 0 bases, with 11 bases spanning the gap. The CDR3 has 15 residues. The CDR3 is CASSQELVSYNEQFF. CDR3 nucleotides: TGTGCCAGCAGCCAAGAACTCGTCTCCTACAATGAGCAGTTCTTC.

CDR3 nucleotide sequence: TGCGCCAGCAGTCCCGAGCTATACTACGACAATGAGCAGTTCTTC. This encodes CASSPELYYDNEQFF. V usage is TRBV5-1 and J usage is TRBJ2-1; D is undetermined. V was shortened by 5 bases and J by 5 bases, with 17 bases between the two germline ends. Per the germline V gene, CDR1 is SGHRS and CDR2 is YFSETQ. The CDR3 totals 15 residues.

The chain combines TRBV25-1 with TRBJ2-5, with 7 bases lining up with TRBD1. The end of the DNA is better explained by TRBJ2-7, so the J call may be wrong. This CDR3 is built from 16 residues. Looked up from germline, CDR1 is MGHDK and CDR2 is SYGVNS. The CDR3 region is CASSESWDSPTYEQYF. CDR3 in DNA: TGTGCCAGCAGTGAATCCTGGGACAGCCCAACCTACGAGCAGTACTTC.

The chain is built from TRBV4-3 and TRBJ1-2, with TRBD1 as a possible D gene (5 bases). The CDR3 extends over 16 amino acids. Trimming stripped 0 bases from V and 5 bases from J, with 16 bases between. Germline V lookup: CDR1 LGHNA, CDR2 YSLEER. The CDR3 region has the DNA TGCGCCAGCAGCCAAGAGGGGCAGCCTTCTGTTTATGGCTACACCTTC. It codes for CASSQEGQPSVYGYTF.

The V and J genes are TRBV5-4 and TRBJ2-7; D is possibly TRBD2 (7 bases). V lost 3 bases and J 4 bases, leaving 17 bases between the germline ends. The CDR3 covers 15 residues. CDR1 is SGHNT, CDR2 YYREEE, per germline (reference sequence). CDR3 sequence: CASSWGGRDLYEQYF. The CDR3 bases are TGTGCCAGCAGCTGGGGGGGCAGGGACCTATACGAGCAGTACTTC.

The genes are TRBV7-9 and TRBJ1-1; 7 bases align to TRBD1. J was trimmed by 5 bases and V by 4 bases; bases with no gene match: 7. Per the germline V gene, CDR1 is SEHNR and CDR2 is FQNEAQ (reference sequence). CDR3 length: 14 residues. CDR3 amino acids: CASSYQGGLTEAFF. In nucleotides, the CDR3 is TGTGCCAGCAGCTATCAGGGGGGTTTGACTGAAGCTTTCTTT.

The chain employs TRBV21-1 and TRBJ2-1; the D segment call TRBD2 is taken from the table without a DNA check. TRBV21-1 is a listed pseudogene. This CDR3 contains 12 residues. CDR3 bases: TGTGCCAGCAGCAAATGTGGACTAGTTAAGTTCTTC. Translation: CASSKCGLVKFF.

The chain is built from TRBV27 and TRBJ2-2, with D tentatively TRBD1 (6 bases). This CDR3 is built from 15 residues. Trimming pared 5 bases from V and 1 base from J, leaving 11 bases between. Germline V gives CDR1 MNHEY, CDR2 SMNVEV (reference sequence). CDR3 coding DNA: TGTGCCAGCAGTCGACTGGACAGGAACACCGGGGAGCTGTTTTTT. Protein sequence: CASSRLDRNTGELFF.

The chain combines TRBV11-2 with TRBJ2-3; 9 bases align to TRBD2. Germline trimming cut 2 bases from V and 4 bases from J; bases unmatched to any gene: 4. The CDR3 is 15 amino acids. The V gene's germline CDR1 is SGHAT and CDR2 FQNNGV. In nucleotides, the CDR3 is TGTGCCAGCAGCTTAAGGCGGGGGGGATCAGATACGCAGTATTTT. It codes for CASSLRRGGSDTQYF.

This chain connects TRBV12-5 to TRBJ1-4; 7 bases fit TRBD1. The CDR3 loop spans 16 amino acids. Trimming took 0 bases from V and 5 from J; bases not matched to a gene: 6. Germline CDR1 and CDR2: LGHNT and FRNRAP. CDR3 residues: CASGLVFGTVNEKLFF. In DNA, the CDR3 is TGTGCTAGTGGTTTGGTATTCGGGACAGTGAATGAAAAACTGTTTTTT.

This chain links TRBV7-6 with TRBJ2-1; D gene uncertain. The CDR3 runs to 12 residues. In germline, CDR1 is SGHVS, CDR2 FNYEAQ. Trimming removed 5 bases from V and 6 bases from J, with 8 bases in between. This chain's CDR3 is CASSRRGNEQFF. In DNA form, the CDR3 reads TGTGCCAGCAGCCGTAGAGGCAATGAGCAGTTCTTC.

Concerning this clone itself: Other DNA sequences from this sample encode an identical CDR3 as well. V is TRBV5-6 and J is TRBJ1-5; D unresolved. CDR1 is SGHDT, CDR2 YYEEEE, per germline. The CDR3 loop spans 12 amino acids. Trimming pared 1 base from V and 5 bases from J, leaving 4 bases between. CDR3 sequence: CASSLRDQPQHF. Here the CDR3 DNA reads TGTGCCAGCAGCTTGAGAGATCAGCCCCAGCATTTT. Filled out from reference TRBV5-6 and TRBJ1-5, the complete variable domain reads DAGVTQSPTHLIKTRGQQVTLRCSPKSGHDTVSWYQQALGQGPQFIFQYYEEEERQRGNFPDRFSGHQFPNYSSELNVNALLLGDSALYLCASSLRDQPQHFGDGTRLSIL.

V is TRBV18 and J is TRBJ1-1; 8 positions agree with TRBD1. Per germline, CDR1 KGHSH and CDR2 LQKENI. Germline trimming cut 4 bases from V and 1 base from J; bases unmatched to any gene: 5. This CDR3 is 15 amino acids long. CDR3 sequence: CASSQGQGANTEAFF. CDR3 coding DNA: TGTGCCAGCTCACAGGGGCAGGGGGCGAACACTGAAGCTTTCTTT.